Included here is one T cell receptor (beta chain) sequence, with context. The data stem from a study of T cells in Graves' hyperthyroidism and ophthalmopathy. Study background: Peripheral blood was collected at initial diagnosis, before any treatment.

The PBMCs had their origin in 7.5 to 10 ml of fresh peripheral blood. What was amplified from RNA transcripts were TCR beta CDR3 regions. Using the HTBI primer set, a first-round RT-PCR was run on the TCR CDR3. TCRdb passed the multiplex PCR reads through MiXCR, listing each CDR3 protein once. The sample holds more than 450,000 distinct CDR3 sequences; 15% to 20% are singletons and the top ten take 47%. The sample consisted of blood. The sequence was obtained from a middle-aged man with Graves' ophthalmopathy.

CDR3 amino acids: CAISEGAGETQYF. In DNA, the CDR3 is TGTGCCATCAGTGAAGGGGCCGGGGAGACCCAGTACTTC. The chain joins TRBV10-3 to TRBJ2-5, with D perhaps matching TRBD1 (5 bases). The CDR3 runs 13 residues. The germline V gene encodes CDR1 ENHRY and CDR2 SYGVKD. Trimming left V 3 bases short and J 5 bases short, with 10 bases between.